This is a list of T cell receptor beta chains from one sample in a study of naive and memory T cell subsets. Each CDR3 protein gets one entry after TCRdb re-called the UMI-ligation and nested PCR reads with MiXCR. The repertoire includes 70,000 to 95,000 distinct CDR3 sequences, roughly 7% of them detected once, and roughly 1.5% sits in the top ten. The sequenced material came from central memory CD4+ T cells from blood. These receptors originate from a human donor in good health. The CDR3 runs from the conserved cysteine through the conserved F or W. A D gene is named only where the DNA matches it firmly. For some rows the clone size is stated as once, few or many, or as a class when expanded; others skip it.

>.|TRBJ2-7|TRBV7-9|many
CASSPSGQGEQYF
TGTGCCAGCAGCCCGTCGGGACAAGGAGAGCAGTACTTC
>TRBD1|TRBJ1-1|TRBV7-2|few
CASSPRGGAGTEAFF
TGTGCCAGCAGCCCGAGAGGGGGCGCGGGTACTGAAGCTTTCTTT
>TRBD1|TRBJ2-4|TRBV5-4|few
CASSQDGTGRTKNIQYF
TGTGCCAGCAGCCAAGACGGGACAGGGAGGACCAAAAACATTCAGTACTTC
>TRBD2|TRBJ2-2|TRBV12-3/TRBV12-4|many
CASSGGTSGTLPTGELFF
TGTGCCAGCAGTGGGGGGACTAGCGGGACCCTACCCACCGGGGAGCTGTTTTTT
>TRBD2|TRBJ2-1|TRBV29-1|few
CSVLRLAHNEQFF
TGCAGCGTTCTCAGACTAGCCCACAATGAGCAGTTCTTC
>.|TRBJ2-2|TRBV12-3/TRBV12-4|.
CASSFTSSPGELFF
TGTGCCAGCAGCTTCACTAGTTCGCCCGGGGAGCTGTTTTTT
>TRBD2|TRBJ2-3|TRBV4-2|few
CASSQRPLAGASTDTQYF
TGTGCCAGCAGCCAAAGGCCCCTAGCGGGTGCTAGCACAGATACGCAGTATTTT
>.|TRBJ1-1|TRBV18|many
CASSPQGRVAEAFF
TGTGCCAGCTCACCCCAGGGGCGGGTCGCTGAAGCTTTCTTT
>TRBD1|TRBJ1-2|TRBV28|few
CASRAGTGNNYGYTF
TGTGCCAGCAGGGCCGGGACAGGGAATAACTATGGCTACACCTTC
>.|TRBJ2-2|TRBV14|many
CASSQTGTGELFF
TGTGCCAGCAGCCAAACTGGCACCGGGGAGCTGTTTTTT
>TRBD2|TRBJ2-7|TRBV20-1|many
CSASPTGTSSYEQYF
TGCAGTGCTAGCCCAACCGGGACTAGCTCCTACGAGCAGTACTTC
>TRBD2|TRBJ2-3|TRBV7-9|.
CASSPLAGATDTQYF
TGTGCCAGCAGCCCTCTAGCGGGGGCAACAGATACGCAGTATTTT
>TRBD1|TRBJ1-5|TRBV5-6|.
CASSWERGRQPQHF
TGTGCCAGCAGCTGGGAAAGGGGGCGTCAGCCCCAGCATTTT
>.|TRBJ2-7|TRBV28|.
CASSPATAGREQYF
TGTGCCAGCAGTCCAGCGACGGCGGGGCGCGAGCAGTACTTC
>.|TRBJ2-7|TRBV5-6|.
CASSFKPVSYEQYF
TGTGCCAGCAGCTTCAAGCCGGTCTCCTACGAGCAGTACTTC
>.|TRBJ2-1|TRBV27|few
CASSSYPEVNEQFF
TGTGCCAGCAGTTCCTACCCGGAAGTGAATGAGCAGTTCTTC
>TRBD2|TRBJ2-1|TRBV14|.
CASSQRLAGKSDEQFF
TGTGCCAGCAGCCAAAGACTAGCGGGAAAGTCCGATGAGCAGTTCTTC
>.|TRBJ1-2|TRBV20-1|.
CSARDRVGGKHTF
TGCAGTGCTAGAGACAGGGTAGGGGGAAAACACACCTTC
>.|TRBJ2-4|TRBV12-3/TRBV12-4|.
CASSSVAGLAKNIQYF
TGTGCCAGCAGTTCGGTGGCGGGGCTAGCCAAAAACATTCAGTACTTC
>.|TRBJ2-3|TRBV7-3|many
CASSPSTDTQYF
TGTGCCAGCTCACCAAGCACAGATACGCAGTATTTT
>.|TRBJ2-7|TRBV20-1|.
CSARALVRNYEQYF
TGCAGTGCTAGGGCTTTGGTCAGAAACTACGAGCAGTACTTC
>.|TRBJ2-7|TRBV12-3/TRBV12-4|.
CASSLGVGYEQYF
TGTGCCAGCAGTTTAGGGGTCGGCTACGAGCAGTACTTC
>TRBD1|TRBJ2-7|TRBV6-2/TRBV6-3|.
CASSYPQGVSGEQYF
TGTGCCAGCAGTTACCCGCAGGGGGTATCGGGCGAGCAGTACTTC
>TRBD1|TRBJ1-2|TRBV18|many
CASSRLAGQGADGYTF
TGTGCCAGCTCACGCCTCGCGGGACAGGGGGCTGATGGCTACACCTTC
>.|TRBJ2-1|TRBV20-1|many
CSARQGTYNEQFF
TGCAGTGCTAGGCAGGGGACCTACAATGAGCAGTTCTTC
>.|TRBJ2-2|TRBV20-1|.
CSARDAGGTNTGELFF
TGCAGTGCTAGAGATGCTGGGGGGACGAACACCGGGGAGCTGTTTTTT
>.|TRBJ2-2|TRBV12-3/TRBV12-4|.
CASSPGRTGELFF
TGTGCCAGCAGTCCGGGGAGGACCGGGGAGCTGTTTTTT
>.|TRBJ2-3|TRBV20-1|few
CSAASTSTDTQYF
TGCAGTGCTGCCTCCACAAGCACAGATACGCAGTATTTT
>TRBD2|TRBJ2-1|TRBV30|many
CACTTSGIYNEQFF
TGTGCCTGTACGACTAGCGGGATCTACAATGAGCAGTTCTTC
>.|TRBJ1-2|TRBV2|.
CSSRDSRSNYGYTF
TGTTCCAGCAGAGACAGCAGATCTAACTATGGCTACACCTTC
>TRBD1|TRBJ2-3|TRBV7-2|many
CASSPDRGGDTQYF
TGTGCCAGCAGCCCTGACAGGGGAGGAGATACGCAGTATTTT
>TRBD1|TRBJ2-4|TRBV6-1|few
CASSQDRGAKNIQYF
TGTGCCAGCAGCCAGGACAGGGGAGCCAAAAACATTCAGTACTTC
>TRBD1|TRBJ1-1|TRBV19|many
CATGQGAEAEAFF
TGTGCCACGGGACAGGGGGCTGAGGCTGAAGCTTTCTTT
>.|TRBJ2-2|TRBV30|few
CAWSPLPLATTGELFF
TGTGCCTGGTCCCCACTACCCCTTGCAACCACCGGGGAGCTGTTTTTT
>.|TRBJ2-5|TRBV5-1|many
CASSFNQRQETQYF
TGCGCCAGCAGCTTTAACCAGCGGCAAGAGACCCAGTACTTC
>.|TRBJ2-1|TRBV11-2|.
CASSLGRYIRSGGGNEQFF
TGTGCCAGCAGCTTAGGGCGGTATATAAGGTCAGGGGGGGGGAATGAGCAGTTCTTC
>.|TRBJ1-1|TRBV9|many
CASSVAQTMNTEAFF
TGTGCCAGCAGCGTAGCCCAGACGATGAACACTGAAGCTTTCTTT
>TRBD2|TRBJ2-5|TRBV29-1|few
CSVGGTSGGLMTQYF
TGCAGCGTTGGGGGGACTAGCGGGGGGTTGATGACCCAGTACTTC
>TRBD1|TRBJ1-1|TRBV6-6|.
CASSYSTRPGQGARGTEAFF
TGTGCCAGCAGTTACTCAACTCGTCCGGGACAGGGGGCGCGGGGCACTGAAGCTTTCTTT
>.|TRBJ2-2|TRBV5-6|.
CASSWGQGLVTGELFF
TGTGCCAGCAGCTGGGGTCAGGGGCTCGTCACCGGGGAGCTGTTTTTT
>.|TRBJ1-5|TRBV28|few
CASSLARRSNQPQHF
TGTGCCAGCAGTTTGGCGAGGAGGAGCAATCAGCCCCAGCATTTT
>.|TRBJ2-3|TRBV10-3|many
CATSQGPQDTQYF
TGTGCCACCTCTCAGGGGCCGCAAGATACGCAGTATTTT
>TRBD2|TRBJ2-3|TRBV18|many
CASSPGLAGIGDTQYF
TGTGCCAGCTCACCGGGACTAGCGGGAATTGGAGATACGCAGTATTTT
>.|TRBJ1-4|TRBV6-1|.
CASSEIREAEKLFF
TGTGCCAGCAGTGAAATCCGGGAGGCTGAAAAACTGTTTTTT
>.|TRBJ1-5|TRBV30|few
CAWSTRRNQPQHF
TGTGCCTGGAGTACACGGAGAAATCAGCCCCAGCATTTT
>.|TRBJ2-3|TRBV7-9|many
CASSLRLTAGADTQYF
TGTGCCAGCAGCTTACGGCTCACAGCGGGTGCAGATACGCAGTATTTT
>TRBD1|TRBJ2-7|TRBV28|.
CASSLNRGKQYF
TGTGCCAGCAGTTTGAACAGGGGTAAGCAGTACTTC
>.|TRBJ1-1|TRBV12-3/TRBV12-4|.
CASSFRPGTHTEAFF
TGTGCCAGCAGTTTTCGTCCGGGAACGCACACTGAAGCTTTCTTT
>.|TRBJ2-7|TRBV28|many
CASSLKARTSPYEQYF
TGTGCCAGCAGTTTAAAGGCCAGAACAAGCCCCTACGAGCAGTACTTC
>TRBD2|TRBJ2-3|TRBV19|many
CASSSGTSGGWTQYF
TGTGCCAGTAGCTCCGGGACTAGCGGGGGATGGACGCAGTATTTT
>.|TRBJ1-2|TRBV5-1|many
CASSRIDDYGYTF
TGCGCCAGCAGCAGGATCGACGACTATGGCTACACCTTC
>TRBD1|TRBJ2-7|TRBV7-6|.
CASSLGTGGYYEQYF
TGTGCCAGCAGCTTAGGGACAGGGGGATACTACGAGCAGTACTTC
>.|TRBJ2-3|TRBV20-1|many
CSAPPRVTDTQYF
TGCAGTGCCCCCCCTAGGGTCACAGATACGCAGTATTTT